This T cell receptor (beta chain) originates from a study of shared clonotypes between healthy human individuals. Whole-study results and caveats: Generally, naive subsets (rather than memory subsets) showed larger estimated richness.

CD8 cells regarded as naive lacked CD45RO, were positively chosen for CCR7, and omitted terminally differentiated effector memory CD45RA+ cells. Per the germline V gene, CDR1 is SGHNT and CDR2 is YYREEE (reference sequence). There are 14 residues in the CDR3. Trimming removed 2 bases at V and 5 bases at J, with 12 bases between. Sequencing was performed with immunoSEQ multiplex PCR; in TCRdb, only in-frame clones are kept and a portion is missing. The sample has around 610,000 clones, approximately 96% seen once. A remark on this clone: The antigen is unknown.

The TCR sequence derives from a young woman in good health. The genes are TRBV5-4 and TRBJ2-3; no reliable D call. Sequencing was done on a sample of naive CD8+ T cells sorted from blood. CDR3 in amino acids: CASSLPQTQDTQYF. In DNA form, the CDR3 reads TGTGCCAGCAGCTTACCACAGACCCAAGATACGCAGTATTTT. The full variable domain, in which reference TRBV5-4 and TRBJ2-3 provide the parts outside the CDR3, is ETGVTQSPTHLIKTRGQQVTLRCSSQSGHNTVSWYQQALGQGPQFIFQYYREEENGRGNFPPRFSGLQFPNYSSELNVNALELDDSALYLCASSLPQTQDTQYFGPGTRLTVL.